The clone carrying this TCR beta chain was observed a few times. Antigen specificity is unknown. Between the trimmed V and J ends, which lost 2 bases and 10 bases, there was a span of 9 bases. The CDR3 spans 11 residues. From germline, CDR1 is SQVTM and CDR2 ANQGSEA. TCRdb ran MiXCR on the RT-PCR reads and lists one entry per CDR3 protein. The sample lists about 240,000 distinct CDR3 sequences, 10% to 15% occurring once. The data are from a study of response to subunit inactivated influenza vaccine. Regarding the study as a whole: The authors put forward the suggestion that each seasonal influenza vaccination may bring in only a limited number of new T cells.

The source material was non-naive T cells sorted from PBMCs, sampled around two weeks before vaccination. The sequence was collected from a man in his fifties who received an inactivated influenza vaccine. V gene TRBV29-1 combines with J gene TRBJ1-3, with D perhaps matching TRBD1 (5 bases). CDR3 region: CSVEKGRTIYF. The CDR3 DNA reads TGCAGCGTTGAAAAGGGACGAACCATATATTTT.